The next 24 T cell receptor beta chains were all read from a single sample in a study of CD8 T cells in ankylosing spondylitis. TCRdb fed the 5' RACE reads into MiXCR, producing one record per CDR3 protein. This table has about 130,000 distinct CDR3 sequences, roughly an eighth appearing once. The specimen was blood, either unsorted or a sorted T cell fraction (not recorded which). These receptors all stem from a female donor with ankylosing spondylitis or in good health (not recorded which).

This clonotype showed up many times. This sequence joins TRBV28 and TRBJ2-2; TRBD2 is a possible D gene (6 bases). Trimming took 2 bases from V and 4 from J, leaving 11 bases between them. Germline-derived CDR1 and CDR2 are MDHEN and SYDVKM. This CDR3 contains 15 residues. DNA for the CDR3: TGTGCCAGCAGTTTAGTCGGGGGAGTCACCGGGGAGCTGTTTTTT. This encodes CASSLVGGVTGELFF.

Only a few counts were recorded for this clonotype. V usage is TRBV5-1 and J usage is TRBJ1-2; D may be TRBD1 (5 bases). The V and J ends lost 1 base and 2 bases respectively, with 9 bases between them. Germline CDR1 SGHRS, CDR2 YFSETQ. CDR3 length equals 14 residues. The CDR3 nucleotides read TGCGCCAGCAGCTTGAACCAGGGCAACTATGGCTACACCTTC. Its translation is CASSLNQGNYGYTF.

In this sample, this clonotype turned up a few times. The genes are TRBV24-1 and TRBJ2-3; 16 nucleotides line up with TRBD2. This CDR3 contains 19 residues. The germline CDR1 and CDR2 sequences are KGHDR and SFDVKD. The J segment lost 3 bases and the V segment lost 3 bases, leaving 8 bases of the junction unmatched. CDR3 in amino acids: CATSDPGLAGGPRTDTQYF. The CDR3 DNA reads TGTGCCACCAGTGATCCGGGACTAGCGGGGGGGCCAAGGACAGATACGCAGTATTTT.

This clonotype was counted many times. V gene TRBV20-1 combines with J gene TRBJ1-3, with 7 nucleotides matching TRBD1. Per the germline V gene, CDR1 is DFQATT and CDR2 is SNEGSKA (reference sequence). CDR3 length equals 13 residues. The ends lost 6 bases at V and 0 bases at J; junction bases unmatched: 2. In DNA form, the CDR3 reads TGCAGTGCCGGGACAGTCTCTGGAAACACCATATATTTT. As protein: CSAGTVSGNTIYF.

The rearrangement links TRBV7-9 to TRBJ1-3, with D tentatively TRBD1 (6 bases). The CDR3 has 12 amino acids. Germline CDR1 is SEHNR and CDR2 is FQNEAQ (reference sequence). V lost 5 bases, J lost 11 bases, and 13 bases lay in between. CDR3 amino acids: CASSLDGGPIYF. As DNA, the CDR3 is TGTGCCAGCAGCCTAGATGGGGGCCCCATATATTTT.

This clonotype was seen a few times. The rearrangement uses TRBV18 and TRBJ1-6, with 10 bases matching TRBD1. V shed 5 bases and J 10 bases; nucleotides not matched to a gene: 11. This CDR3 contains 16 residues. Germline CDR1 reads KGHSH; CDR2 reads LQKENI. CDR3 region: CASSMNTGTGDSPLHF. CDR3 sequence (DNA): TGTGCCAGCTCAATGAATACCGGGACAGGGGACTCACCCCTCCACTTT.

In its sample, this clonotype was seen many times. CDR3: CSARGSAGVGYEQYF. The CDR3 nucleotides are TGCAGTGCTAGAGGTTCGGCGGGAGTCGGCTACGAGCAGTACTTC. The rearrangement uses TRBV20-1 and TRBJ2-7, with 7 bases aligning to TRBD2. This CDR3 is built from 15 residues. CDR1 DFQATT and CDR2 SNEGSKA come from the germline V gene (reference sequence). Trimming removed 1 base from V and 3 bases from J; junction bases left unmatched: 9.

This clonotype was seen a few times. This chain connects TRBV12-3 or TRBV12-4 to TRBJ2-7; D uncertain. Trimming stripped 4 bases from V and 6 bases from J, with 7 bases between. The length of the CDR3 is 11 residues. DNA for the CDR3: TGTGCCAGCAGTTCGTGGGGCGAGCAGTACTTC. This sequence encodes CASSSWGEQYF.

There are many counts of this clonotype. The chain recombines TRBV7-9 with TRBJ2-1, with TRBD2 identical over 7 bases. There are 13 residues in the CDR3. The V segment lost 4 bases and the J segment 8 bases; nucleotides outside the gene matches: 5. Looked up from germline, CDR1 is SEHNR and CDR2 is FQNEAQ (reference sequence). As DNA, the CDR3 is TGTGCCAGCAGCTCTAGCGGAGGGGATGAGCAGTTCTTC. It yields the protein CASSSSGGDEQFF.

This clonotype turned up a few times. The chain recombines TRBV5-1 with TRBJ2-1, with TRBD2 identical over 7 bases. The germline V gene has CDR1 SGHRS and CDR2 YFSETQ. Trimming cost V 0 bases and J 5 bases; bases outside gene matches: 2. This CDR3 is 14 amino acids long. The CDR3 reads CASSLERGNNEQFF. The CDR3 coding sequence is TGCGCCAGCAGCTTGGAGCGGGGTAACAATGAGCAGTTCTTC.

This clonotype was observed at least ten times. J is TRBJ2-3 and V is TRBV20-1, with 11 positions matching TRBD2. The CDR3 has 17 residues. Looked up from germline, CDR1 is DFQATT and CDR2 is SNEGSKA (reference sequence). After removal of 0 bases from V and 1 base from J, the junction contained 6 bases not matched to a gene. CDR3 coding DNA: TGCAGTGCTAGAGATTTCCTAGCGGGGGGTGGCACAGATACGCAGTATTTT. Residues: CSARDFLAGGGTDTQYF.

This clonotype was counted only a few times. The chain joins TRBV20-1 to TRBJ2-1; 11 bases line up with TRBD2. This CDR3 region has 16 residues. The germline V gene encodes CDR1 DFQATT and CDR2 SNEGSKA (reference sequence). The junction had 6 bases not matched to a gene; V was cut back by 3 bases and J by 2 bases. Here the CDR3 DNA reads TGCAGTGCTAGTCCGACTAGCGGGACTACCTACAATGAGCAGTTCTTC. It specifies CSASPTSGTTYNEQFF.

The chain couples TRBV29-1 to TRBJ2-7; D is tentatively TRBD1 or TRBD2 (7 bases each). Trimming removed 5 bases from V and 5 bases from J, with 16 bases in between. The germline CDR1 and CDR2 sequences are SQVTM and ANQGSEA. The CDR3 consists of 13 residues. The CDR3 DNA reads TGCAGCGTTATCAGGGGGGGCATGAACGAGCAGTACTTC. Translated: CSVIRGGMNEQYF.

V usage is TRBV7-2 and J usage is TRBJ2-7; TRBD2 aligns across 7 bases. The V gene end was trimmed by 1 base and the J gene end by 9 bases; junction bases not matched to a gene: 6. Germline V CDR1 and CDR2: SGHTA, FQGNSA. The CDR3 extends over 13 amino acids. CDR3 bases: TGTGCCAGCAGCTTAGAAGCGGGAAATCGGCAGTACTTC. Translation gives CASSLEAGNRQYF.

In its sample, this clonotype was seen a few times. J is TRBJ2-3 and V is TRBV29-1; TRBD2 is a possible D gene (5 bases). This CDR3 comprises 12 residues. With 6 bases removed from V and 1 base from J, the gap between germline ends came to 8 bases. Per the germline V gene, CDR1 is SQVTM and CDR2 is ANQGSEA. CDR3 sequence reads: CSVGEGTDTQYF. The CDR3 bases are TGCAGCGTGGGAGAAGGCACAGATACGCAGTATTTT.

The chain has TRBV11-2 and TRBJ2-7, with a weak D call TRBD1 (6 bases). V was pared by 5 bases and J by 7 bases, with 24 bases between. Germline CDR1 reads SGHAT; CDR2 reads FQNNGV. This CDR3 has 16 amino acids. CDR3 in amino acids: CASSPRGSGTIREQYF. CDR3 coding DNA: TGTGCCAGCAGCCCAAGGGGTTCCGGGACAATACGGGAGCAGTACTTC.

The chain has TRBV7-2 and TRBJ1-1; 7 bases line up with TRBD1. Germline CDR1 reads SGHTA; CDR2 reads FQGNSA. V lost 1 base and J lost 4; bases outside the gene matches: 12. The CDR3 covers 17 residues. The CDR3 coding sequence is TGTGCCAGCAGCTTAGGAGGGGGGCAGGGGGGGGCCACTGAAGCTTTCTTT. Protein: CASSLGGGQGGATEAFF. Together with reference TRBV7-2 and TRBJ1-1, the CDR3 gives the full variable domain: GAGVSQSPSNKVTEKGKDVELRCDPISGHTALYWYRQSLGQGLEFLIYFQGNSAPDKSGLPSDRFSAERTGGSVSTLTIQRTQQEDSAVYLCASSLGGGQGGATEAFFGQGTRLTVV.

This clonotype was seen only a few times. The chain carries TRBV5-1 and TRBJ2-5; D not certain. The CDR3 loop spans 15 amino acids. Germline V gene data show CDR1 as SGHRS and CDR2 as YFSETQ. V lost 0 bases and J lost 5, with 14 bases in between. CDR3 region: CASSLGPTKRETQYF. The CDR3 bases are TGCGCCAGCAGCTTGGGACCTACCAAGAGGGAGACCCAGTACTTC.

This clonotype was detected many times. The chain employs TRBV5-1 and TRBJ2-7, with TRBD2 matching 12 bases. J gave up 4 bases and V 5 bases, and 10 bases lay outside the gene matches. This CDR3 has 16 residues. CDR1 and CDR2 (germline): SGHRS, YFSETQ. The CDR3 DNA is TGCGCCAGCAGTCTTACCGGGACTAGCGGGTTATACGAGCAGTACTTC. Its translation is CASSLTGTSGLYEQYF.

This chain joins TRBV20-1 and TRBJ1-5; D might be TRBD1 (5 bases). V was shortened by 7 bases and J by 2 bases, with 21 bases between the two germline ends. The CDR3 covers 16 residues. In germline, CDR1 is DFQATT, CDR2 SNEGSKA (reference sequence). The DNA of the CDR3 is TGCAGTGGTAGCATGTCTCGGGGCAGCGGCAATCAGCCCCAGCATTTT. Encoded protein: CSGSMSRGSGNQPQHF.

The chain is built from TRBV6-2 or TRBV6-3 and TRBJ2-3; 7 bases match TRBD2. V shed 5 bases and J 2 bases; nucleotides not matched to a gene: 13. Germline loops: CDR1 MNHEY, CDR2 SVGEGT. The CDR3 consists of 17 residues. CDR3 loop: CASSHHIQRGLTDTQYF. As DNA, the CDR3 is TGTGCCAGCAGTCACCACATCCAGCGGGGCCTCACAGATACGCAGTATTTT.

This rearrangement joins TRBV7-9 to TRBJ1-1; the D is unclear. Between the trimmed V and J ends, which lost 7 bases and 5 bases, there was a span of 14 bases. This CDR3 has 13 residues. Germline assignment: CDR1 SEHNR and CDR2 FQNEAQ (reference sequence). CDR3 loop: CASTHHSGTEAFF. The CDR3 DNA follows: TGTGCCAGCACGCATCATTCGGGGACTGAAGCTTTCTTT.

This clonotype occurred many times. J is TRBJ2-7 and V is TRBV28; no definite D call. Germline CDR1 and CDR2: MDHEN and SYDVKM. Between the trimmed V and J ends, which lost 6 bases and 6 bases, there was a span of 15 bases. This CDR3 contains 13 residues. The CDR3 here is CASSDLPLREQYF. The CDR3 nucleotides read TGTGCCAGCAGCGACCTTCCGCTTCGCGAGCAGTACTTC.

This clonotype was counted only a few times. The rearrangement uses TRBV5-1 and TRBJ2-7, with D possibly called TRBD1 or TRBD2 (6 bases each). The CDR3 length is 14 residues. Trimming pared 1 base from V and 2 bases from J, leaving 10 bases between. The V gene's germline CDR1 is SGHRS and CDR2 YFSETQ. CDR3: CASSLMGGPYEQYF. CDR3 nucleotide sequence: TGCGCCAGCAGCTTGATGGGGGGCCCCTACGAGCAGTACTTC.